This is a list of T cell receptor beta chains from one sample in a study of cytomegalovirus exposure and HLA in healthy donors. Generated by immunoSEQ multiplex PCR, the TCRdb table keeps only in-frame clones and is missing some. The table shows 150,000 to 200,000 clones, with nearly 90% occurring only once. Sequenced sample: PBMCs. These TCRs come from a man younger than 35 in good health and CMV-seropositive. CDR3s include the opening cysteine and the closing phenylalanine or tryptophan. D genes are given only for firm matches. Some rows mark clone size as missing; the rest say once, few, many or name a class of expanded clone.

TRBD2,TRBJ2-1,TRBV19,once,TGTGCCAGTAGTATAAGTCGAAGCGGGGACAATGAGCAGTTCTTC,CASSISRSGDNEQFF
TRBD1,TRBJ1-4,TRBV18,-,TGTGCCAGCTCACCGGGCAGGGGGCCTGAAAAACTGTTTTTT,CASSPGRGPEKLFF
-,TRBJ2-1,TRBV25-1,-,TGTGCCAGCAGTGGGGACCGGGACATAGACAATGAGCAGTTCTTC,CASSGDRDIDNEQFF
-,TRBJ2-7,TRBV13,-,TGTGCCAGCAGCTTGGAGGGTAGCTCCTACGAGCAGTACTTC,CASSLEGSSYEQYF
TRBD2,TRBJ2-7,TRBV2,-,TGTGCCAGCAAGGCGGGAGATTCCTACGAGCAGTACTTC,CASKAGDSYEQYF
TRBD2,TRBJ2-2,TRBV15,-,TGTGCCACCCTGAGCGGGAGGGCCACGAACACCGGGGAGCTGTTTTTT,CATLSGRATNTGELFF
TRBD1,TRBJ1-2,TRBV28,-,TGTGCCAGCATTCCGGCAGGGGGCTCCTATGGCTACACCTTC,CASIPAGGSYGYTF
-,TRBJ2-1,TRBV6-5,-,TGTGCCAGCAGTTACGGGACTCCAAATGAGCAGTTCTTC,CASSYGTPNEQFF
-,TRBJ1-3,TRBV6-5,-,TGTGCCAGCAAACATACGACAGCATCAGGAAACACCATATATTTT,CASKHTTASGNTIYF
-,TRBJ2-7,TRBV11-2,-,TGTGCCAGCAGCCTCCGACAGGTCTCCTACGAGCAGTACTTC,CASSLRQVSYEQYF
TRBD2,TRBJ2-2,TRBV18,once,TGTGCCAGCTCACACGGACTAGCGGGACACACCGGGGAGCTGTTTTTT,CASSHGLAGHTGELFF
TRBD1,TRBJ2-7,TRBV10-3,once,TGTGCCATCATGTCAGGACAGGGTGTCTACGAGCAGTACTTC,CAIMSGQGVYEQYF
TRBD2,TRBJ2-1,TRBV30,-,TGTGCCTGGAGCTCGACTAGCGGGAAGTTCTACAATGAGCAGTTCTTC,CAWSSTSGKFYNEQFF